This TCR beta chain was observed in a study of CD8 T cells in Susac syndrome. Notes on the study in general: Clonal expansion was absent from the CD4+ T cell repertoires in Susac syndrome.

CD8+ and CD4+ T cells taken from blood had their TCR beta sequenced. CDR3 length: 14 residues. Looked up from germline, CDR1 is SGHRS and CDR2 is YFSETQ. V lost 0 bases and J 2 bases, leaving 5 bases between the germline ends. On this clonotype: What it recognizes is unknown.

After extraction with the RNeasy kit, roughly 0.45 to 1 ug of the RNA was reverse transcribed using random hexamers. immunoSEQ multiplex PCR amplified TCR beta CDR3 across 54 Vbeta, 13 Jbeta. One entry per CDR3 protein, called by TCRdb with MiXCR from the immunoSEQ multiplex PCR reads. The sample lists approximately 210,000 distinct CDR3 sequences; roughly 93% were seen once. The V gene is TRBV5-1, the J gene TRBJ2-2, with D uncertain. What was sequenced was CD4+ T cells from PBMCs. The sequence was collected from a human donor with Susac syndrome. The CDR3 coding sequence is TGCGCCAGCAGCTTGGACGATAACACCGGGGAGCTGTTTTTT. Its protein is CASSLDDNTGELFF.